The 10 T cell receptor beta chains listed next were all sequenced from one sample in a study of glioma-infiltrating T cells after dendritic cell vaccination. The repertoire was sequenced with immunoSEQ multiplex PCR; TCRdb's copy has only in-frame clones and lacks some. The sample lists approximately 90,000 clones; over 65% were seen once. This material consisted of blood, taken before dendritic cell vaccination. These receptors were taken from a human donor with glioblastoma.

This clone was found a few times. In DNA form, the CDR3 reads TGTGCCAGCAGCCGTGGACAGGGGGCCTACGAGCAGTACTTC. This sequence encodes CASSRGQGAYEQYF. The chain links TRBV6-5 to TRBJ2-7, with 10 bases aligning to TRBD1. Germline CDR1 MNHEY, CDR2 SVGAGI. V was pared by 6 bases and J by 2 bases, with 4 bases of the junction left unmatched. This CDR3 spans 14 amino acids.

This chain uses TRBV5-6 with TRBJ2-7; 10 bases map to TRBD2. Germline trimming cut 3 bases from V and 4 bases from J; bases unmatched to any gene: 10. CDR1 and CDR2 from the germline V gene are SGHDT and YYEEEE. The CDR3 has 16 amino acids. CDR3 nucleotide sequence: TGTGCCAGCAGCTCCACCCTAGCGGGAGAACGGTACGAGCAGTACTTC. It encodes CASSSTLAGERYEQYF.

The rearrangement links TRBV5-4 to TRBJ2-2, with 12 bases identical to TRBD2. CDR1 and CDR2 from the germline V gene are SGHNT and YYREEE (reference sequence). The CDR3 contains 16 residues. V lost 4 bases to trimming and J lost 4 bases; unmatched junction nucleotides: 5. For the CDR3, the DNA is TGTGCCAGCAGCGGGGGACTAGCGGGTGGCACCGGGGAGCTGTTTTTT. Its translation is CASSGGLAGGTGELFF.

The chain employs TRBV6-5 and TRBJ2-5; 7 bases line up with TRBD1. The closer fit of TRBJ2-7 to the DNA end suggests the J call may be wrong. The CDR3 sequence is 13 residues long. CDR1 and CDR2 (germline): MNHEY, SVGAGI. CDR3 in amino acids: CASSYRGRYEQYF. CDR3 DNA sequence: TGTGCCAGCAGTTACAGGGGGCGATACGAGCAGTACTTC.

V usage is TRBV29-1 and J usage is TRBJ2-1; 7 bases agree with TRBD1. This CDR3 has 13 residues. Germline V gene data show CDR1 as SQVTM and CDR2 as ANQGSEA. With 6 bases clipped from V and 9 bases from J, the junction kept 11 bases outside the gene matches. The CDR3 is CSVPRTGRGEQFF. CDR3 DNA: TGCAGCGTACCCAGGACAGGCAGGGGTGAGCAGTTCTTC.

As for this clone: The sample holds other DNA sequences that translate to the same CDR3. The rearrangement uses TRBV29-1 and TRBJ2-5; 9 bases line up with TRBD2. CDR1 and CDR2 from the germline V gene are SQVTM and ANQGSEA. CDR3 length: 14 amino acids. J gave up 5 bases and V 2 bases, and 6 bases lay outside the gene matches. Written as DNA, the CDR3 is TGCAGCGTTGAAATAGCGGGGGTAAGGGAGACCCAGTACTTC. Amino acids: CSVEIAGVRETQYF. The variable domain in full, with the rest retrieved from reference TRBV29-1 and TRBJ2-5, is SAVISQKPSRDICQRGTSLTIQCQVDSQVTMMFWYRQQPGQSLTLIATANQGSEATYESGFVIDKFPISRPNLTFSTLTVSNMSPEDSSIYLCSVEIAGVRETQYFGPGTRLLVL.

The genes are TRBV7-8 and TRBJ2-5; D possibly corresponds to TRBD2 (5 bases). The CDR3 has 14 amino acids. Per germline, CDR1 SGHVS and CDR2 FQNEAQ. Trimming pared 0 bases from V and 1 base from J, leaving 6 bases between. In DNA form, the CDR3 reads TGTGCCAGCAGCTTAGCCGGGGTCCAAGAGACCCAGTACTTC. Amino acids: CASSLAGVQETQYF.

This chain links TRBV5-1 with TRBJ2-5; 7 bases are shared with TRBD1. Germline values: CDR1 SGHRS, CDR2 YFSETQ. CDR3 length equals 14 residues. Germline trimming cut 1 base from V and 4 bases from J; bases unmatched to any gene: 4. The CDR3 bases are TGCGCCAGCAGCTTGACAGGGGAACCAGAGACCCAGTACTTC. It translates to CASSLTGEPETQYF.

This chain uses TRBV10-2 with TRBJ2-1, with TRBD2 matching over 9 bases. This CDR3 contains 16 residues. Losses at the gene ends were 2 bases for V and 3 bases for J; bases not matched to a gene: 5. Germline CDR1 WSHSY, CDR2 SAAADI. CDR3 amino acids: CASSEKGLAFYNEQFF. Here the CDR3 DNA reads TGCGCCAGCAGTGAGAAGGGACTAGCCTTCTACAATGAGCAGTTCTTC.

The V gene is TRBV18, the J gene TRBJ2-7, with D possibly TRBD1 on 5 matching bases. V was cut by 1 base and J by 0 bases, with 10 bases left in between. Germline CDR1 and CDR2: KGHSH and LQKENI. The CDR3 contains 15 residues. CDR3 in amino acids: CASSPQQGNSYEQYF. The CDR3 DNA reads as TGTGCCAGCTCACCACAGCAGGGTAACTCCTACGAGCAGTACTTC.